This T cell receptor (beta chain) was sequenced for a study of human T cells and chemical hapten exposure. Separate cDNA molecules received unique molecular identifiers, which the library attached to them. In TCRdb, the RACE reads were re-called with MiXCR into one record per CDR3 protein. The repertoire holds 55,000 to 75,000 distinct CDR3 sequences, with around 12% as singletons. This CDR3 has 14 residues. Germline CDR1 reads SQVTM; CDR2 reads ANQGSEA. The V and J ends lost 7 bases and 4 bases respectively, with 16 bases between them. Indicated time point: patch test 3, about 24 weeks after DPC sensitization. Documented treatment: therapeutic diphenylcyclopropenone sensitization with weekly scalp DPC. Total RNA was extracted from unfractionated whole blood.

This TCR was recovered from a young man with alopecia areata. Some clones in this sample may be carry-over from other donors' samples. The source material was whole blood, sampled in connection with sensitization to the hapten diphenylcyclopropenone (DPC). The chain carries TRBV29-1 and TRBJ2-2; a possible D gene is TRBD1 (7 bases). CDR3 sequence (DNA): TGCAGCGCGTACTACAGGGGAGGCACCGGGGAGCTGTTTTTT. It translates to CSAYYRGGTGELFF.